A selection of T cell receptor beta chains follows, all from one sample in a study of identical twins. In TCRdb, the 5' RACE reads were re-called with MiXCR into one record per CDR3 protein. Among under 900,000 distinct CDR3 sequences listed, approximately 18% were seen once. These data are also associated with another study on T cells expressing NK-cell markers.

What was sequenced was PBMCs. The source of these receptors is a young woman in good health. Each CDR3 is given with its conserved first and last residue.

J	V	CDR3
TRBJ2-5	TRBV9	CASSPAPPVYQETQYF
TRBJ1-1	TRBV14	CASSQEAANTEAFF
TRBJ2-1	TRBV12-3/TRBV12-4	CASSYLAGVGDEQFF
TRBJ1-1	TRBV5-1	CASSFAGPEIAEAFF
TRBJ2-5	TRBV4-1	CASSQGDPQETQYF
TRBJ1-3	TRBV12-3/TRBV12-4	CASSASAGGGSGNTIYF
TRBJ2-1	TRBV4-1	CASSQGTGVRVGAF
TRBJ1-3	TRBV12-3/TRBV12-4	CTSSPRGTSSGNTIYF
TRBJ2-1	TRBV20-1	CSAKGPAPKEQFF
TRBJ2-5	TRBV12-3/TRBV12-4	CASSFRRTSEQETQYF
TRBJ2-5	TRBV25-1	CASQHAVLETQYF
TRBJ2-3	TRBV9	CASSVAVTGSSTDTQYF
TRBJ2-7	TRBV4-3	CASSQDRRSSYEQYF
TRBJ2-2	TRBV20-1	CSAREGLPGELFF
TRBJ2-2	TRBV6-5	CASSYSITLQLGELFF
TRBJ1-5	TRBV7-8	CASSLLYRDSNQPQHF
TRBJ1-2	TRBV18	CASSPDLRGGYTF
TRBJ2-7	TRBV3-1	CASTGGQGSQYF
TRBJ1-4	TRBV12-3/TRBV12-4	CASSPPTRGNEKLFF
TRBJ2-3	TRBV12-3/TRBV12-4	CASRERGDTQYF
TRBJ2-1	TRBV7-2	CASSLDSVFLGFSVF
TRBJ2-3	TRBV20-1	CSARVGGPDTQYF
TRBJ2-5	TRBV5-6	CASSSTSGGFQETQYF
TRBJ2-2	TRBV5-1	CASSFLGGATGELFF
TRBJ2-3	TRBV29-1	CSLSLVDTQYF
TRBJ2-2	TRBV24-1	CATSGSTQGSGELFF
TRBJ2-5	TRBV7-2	CASSFGTGTGETQYF
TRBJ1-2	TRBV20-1	CSARWDRGPNYGYTF
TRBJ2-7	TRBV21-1	CARRGVNCEQYF
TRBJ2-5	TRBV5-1	CASRASFIQETQYF
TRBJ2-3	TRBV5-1	CASRRQGRRADTQYF
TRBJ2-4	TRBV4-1	CASSQEQGDIQYF
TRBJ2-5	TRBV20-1	CSARLGPEETQYF
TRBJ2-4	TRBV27	CASSLKASSKNIQYF
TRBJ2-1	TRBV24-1	CATSDSGSNNEQFF
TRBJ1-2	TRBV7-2	CASSLWALQGYNYGYTF
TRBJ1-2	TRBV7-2	CASSTKGGPYGYTF
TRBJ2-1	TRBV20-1	CSASGRGFSYNEQFF
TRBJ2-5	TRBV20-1	CSASGRGQETQYF
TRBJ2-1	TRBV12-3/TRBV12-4	CASSFKGYNEQFF
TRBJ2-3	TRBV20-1	CSASRTVVSTDTQYF
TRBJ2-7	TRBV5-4	CASSLSASGIYEQYF
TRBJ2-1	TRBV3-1	CASSFDLGQGREQFF
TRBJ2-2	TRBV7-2	CASSFYRANTGELFF
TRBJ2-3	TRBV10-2	CATLDRGSDTQYF
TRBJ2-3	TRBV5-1	CASSWPGTAGSTDTQYF
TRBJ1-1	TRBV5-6	CASSRRGYAEAFF
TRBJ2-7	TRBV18	CASFPNAIPGAYEQYF
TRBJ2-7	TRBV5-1	CASSLDPETYEQYF
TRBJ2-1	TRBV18	CASSPKILDKEQFF
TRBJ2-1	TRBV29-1	CSVQIQQGENNEQFF
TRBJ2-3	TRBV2	CASNFRVSDTQYF
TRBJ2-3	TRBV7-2	CASSGTGGPSPGTQYF
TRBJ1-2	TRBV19	CASSIRDGYYGYTF
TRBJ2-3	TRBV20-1	CSGTSSTDTQYF
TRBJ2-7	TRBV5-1	CASSLETGSYEQYF
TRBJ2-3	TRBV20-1	CSARDLTSGTDTQYF
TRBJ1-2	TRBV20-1	CSARDPTNYGYTF
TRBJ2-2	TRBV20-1	CSAYDRVGTGELFF
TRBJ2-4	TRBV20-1	CSASIGVKNIQYF